Each of the 20 T cell receptor beta chains below was sequenced from the same sample in a study of T cells in Graves' hyperthyroidism and ophthalmopathy. There were TCR beta CDR3 regions amplified from RNA transcripts. In the first-round RT-PCR of the TCR CDR3, the HTBI primer set was used. TCRdb re-derived calls from the multiplex PCR reads in MiXCR, one entry per CDR3 protein. The table includes about 560,000 distinct CDR3 sequences, 15% to 17% detected once. The sequencing input was blood. The receptor set was obtained from a woman aged 25-40 years with Graves' hyperthyroidism.

The chain recombines TRBV18 with TRBJ1-6, with a tentative D call TRBD1 (6 bases). Germline V gene sequence: CDR1 KGHSH, CDR2 LQKENI. The CDR3 runs 16 residues. Deletions cut 5 bases from V and 0 bases from J, with 11 bases between. The CDR3 here is CASSRTGSSYNSPLHF. In nucleotides, the CDR3 is TGTGCCAGCTCAAGAACAGGGTCCTCCTATAATTCACCCCTCCACTTT.

Only a few counts were recorded for this clonotype. The chain recombines TRBV9 with TRBJ2-4; 9 bases line up with TRBD2. CDR1 is SGDLS, CDR2 YYNGEE, per germline. The CDR3 runs to 15 residues. V trimming: 0 bases; J trimming: 6 bases; junction bases outside the gene matches: 4. The CDR3 protein is CASSVAGSGGNIQYF. CDR3 sequence (DNA): TGTGCCAGCAGCGTAGCGGGTAGCGGGGGAAACATTCAGTACTTC.

This clonotype was seen ten or more times. This chain uses TRBV7-3 with TRBJ2-3, with a possible D match to TRBD2 (6 bases). V lost 3 bases and J lost 6, with 13 bases in between. This CDR3 is 14 amino acids long. The germline CDR1 and CDR2 sequences are SGHTA and FQGTGA. The DNA for the CDR3 is TGTGCCAGCAGCTTTGCGGGACTCGGGGATACGCAGTATTTT. Translated: CASSFAGLGDTQYF.

There are a few counts of this clonotype. This chain connects TRBV4-2 to TRBJ2-1; 9 nucleotides align to TRBD2. Germline V gene data show CDR1 as LGHNA and CDR2 as YNFKEQ. The length of the CDR3 is 16 residues. V trimming: 1 base; J trimming: 6 bases; junction bases outside the gene matches: 7. CDR3 in DNA: TGTGCCAGCAGCCAAGGGGTGGGACTAGCAGGCAATGAGCAGTTCTTC. It yields the protein CASSQGVGLAGNEQFF.

There are many counts of this clonotype. This chain uses TRBV5-1 with TRBJ2-1, with D uncertain. CDR1 is SGHRS, CDR2 YFSETQ, per germline. This CDR3 has 13 residues. V lost 0 bases and J lost 8, with 9 bases in between. CDR3 in amino acids: CASSLEGQDEQFF. As DNA, the CDR3 is TGCGCCAGCAGCTTGGAAGGTCAGGATGAGCAGTTCTTC.

The chain is built from TRBV20-1 and TRBJ2-5, with 7 positions matching TRBD1. The trim removed 6 bases at V and 1 base at J, leaving 5 bases unmatched. Germline V gene lookup returns CDR1 DFQATT and CDR2 SNEGSKA (reference sequence). CDR3 length: 13 amino acids. CDR3 in DNA: TGCAGTGCCAAACAGGGGCCCCAAGAGACCCAGTACTTC. This gives the protein CSAKQGPQETQYF.

In this sample, this clonotype turned up many times. The rearrangement links TRBV20-1 to TRBJ2-7, with 7 bases lining up with TRBD1. The germline gives CDR1 DFQATT, CDR2 SNEGSKA (reference sequence). CDR3 length equals 14 residues. V gave up 3 bases and J gave up 3 bases; unmatched junction bases: 8. The CDR3 spells CSASGTGVIYEQYF. For the CDR3, the DNA is TGCAGTGCTAGTGGTACAGGGGTGATCTACGAGCAGTACTTC.

A few counts support this clonotype. J is TRBJ2-2 and V is TRBV12-3 or TRBV12-4; no firm D call. CDR3 size: 16 residues. The germline V and J ends were trimmed by 8 bases and 2 bases, with 18 bases remaining between them. The CDR3, as DNA: TGTGCCAGCCCCCCTCCGAGAGCCACCAACACCGGGGAGCTGTTTTTT. It yields the protein CASPPPRATNTGELFF.

This clonotype was counted only a few times. The J gene is TRBJ2-2, the V gene TRBV19, with 8 nucleotides matching TRBD1. Germline values: CDR1 LNHDA, CDR2 SQIVND (reference sequence). CDR3 length equals 14 residues. Unmatched junction bases numbered 9, after V lost 7 bases and J lost 8 bases. Here the CDR3 reads CASKTQGASGELFF. The CDR3 DNA follows: TGTGCCAGTAAGACCCAGGGGGCGTCGGGGGAGCTGTTTTTT.

In DNA, the CDR3 is TGTGCCAGCAGCCTCACTATCGGGACTAGCGCCTACGAGCAGTACTTC. Protein: CASSLTIGTSAYEQYF. The chain is built from TRBV2 and TRBJ2-7; 10 bases match TRBD2. Germline V gene data show CDR1 as SNHLY and CDR2 as FYNNEI. V dropped 6 bases and J dropped 2; count of bases not matched to a gene: 10. CDR3 length: 16 residues.

The rearrangement joins TRBV6-1 to TRBJ2-7, with 8 nucleotides matching TRBD2. Germline CDR1 is MNHNS and CDR2 is SASEGT. The ends lost 3 bases at V and 3 bases at J; junction bases unmatched: 10. This CDR3 is 16 amino acids long. In nucleotides, the CDR3 is TGTGCCAGCAGTGATCGACCTAGCGGGTGGCTCTACGAGCAGTACTTC. Translated: CASSDRPSGWLYEQYF.

This clonotype was seen repeatedly, ten times or more. The chain joins TRBV29-1 to TRBJ2-7; tentative D call: TRBD2 (6 bases). Trimming took off 2 bases at V and 3 bases at J, with 17 bases between the two ends. The germline CDR1 and CDR2 sequences are SQVTM and ANQGSEA. The CDR3 length is 15 residues. For the CDR3, the DNA is TGCAGCGTTGAATTCGGTCGCGGGAAGGACTACGAGCAGTACTTC. It translates to CSVEFGRGKDYEQYF.

The V gene is TRBV28, the J gene TRBJ1-6, with D uncertain. The CDR3 has 17 amino acids. The V and J ends lost 1 base and 0 bases respectively, with 10 bases between them. CDR1 is MDHEN and CDR2 is SYDVKM in the germline V gene. The CDR3 loop reads CASSLSALSSYNSPLHF. The CDR3 DNA reads as TGTGCCAGCAGTTTATCGGCCCTGAGCTCCTATAATTCACCCCTCCACTTT.

The chain carries TRBV7-2 and TRBJ1-4, with D possibly matching TRBD1 (6 bases). The CDR3 is made up of 14 amino acids. The germline V gene encodes CDR1 SGHTA and CDR2 FQGNSA. The V and J ends lost 5 bases and 8 bases respectively, with 15 bases between them. CDR3 loop: CASSRTGSGEKLFF. As DNA, the CDR3 is TGTGCCAGCAGCCGAACAGGGTCGGGAGAAAAACTGTTTTTT.

Notes on this clonotype: Just one base apart from a much larger clone, this may be a read error. The J gene is TRBJ1-1, the V gene TRBV6-1, with D hard to call. CDR3 length equals 14 residues. V lost 7 bases and J 2 bases, leaving 14 bases between the germline ends. Germline loops: CDR1 MNHNS, CDR2 SASEGT. DNA for the CDR3: TGTGCCAGCACCCTCGCCTGGGAAAACACTGAAGCTTTCTTT. Its translation is CASTLAWENTEAFF.

This clonotype was seen ten or more times. The CDR3 nucleotides read TGTGCCAGCAATGGCGCCCGCGGCGCTGAAGCTTTCTTT. Translation gives CASNGARGAEAFF. The V call is TRBV12-3 or TRBV12-4, the J call TRBJ1-1; D ambiguous. V gave up 7 bases and J gave up 6 bases, with 15 bases separating them. The CDR3 is 13 amino acids.

The chain carries TRBV4-2 and TRBJ1-5, with 7 bases matching TRBD1. Germline values: CDR1 LGHNA, CDR2 YNFKEQ. The CDR3 is made up of 16 amino acids. The V segment lost 4 bases and the J segment 4 bases; nucleotides outside the gene matches: 10. This chain's CDR3 is CASSPIGRDRNQPQHF. The CDR3, as DNA: TGTGCCAGCAGCCCTATCGGCCGGGACAGAAATCAGCCCCAGCATTTT.

As to this clonotype: One junction end does not reproduce the germline sequence, and a read error may be involved. The chain recombines TRBV4-1 with TRBJ2-1; tentatively, D is TRBD2 (6 bases). The CDR3 has 16 residues. The V gene's germline CDR1 is MGHRA and CDR2 YSYEKL. The CDR3 bases are TGCGCCAGCTCCTTCCGGGCGGGATTCTCCTACAATGAGCGGTTCTTC. As protein: CASSFRAGFSYNERFF.

This clonotype was found many times. The chain employs TRBV20-1 and TRBJ2-1; D is tentatively TRBD1 or TRBD2 (5 bases each). The ends were cut back, 4 bases at V and 5 bases at J, with 12 bases in the middle. The CDR3 is 13 amino acids. Germline V gives CDR1 DFQATT, CDR2 SNEGSKA (reference sequence). Here the CDR3 DNA reads TGCAGTGCTACCCGGGACCGAAACAATGAGCAGTTCTTC. Amino acids: CSATRDRNNEQFF.

This clonotype appeared many times. This chain uses TRBV5-1 with TRBJ2-3; 7 bases agree with TRBD2. After removal of 0 bases from V and 0 bases from J, the junction contained 4 bases not matched to a gene. The CDR3 runs to 16 residues. Germline CDR1 reads SGHRS; CDR2 reads YFSETQ. CDR3 bases: TGCGCCAGCAGCTTGGCTAGCGGACTCAGCACAGATACGCAGTATTTT. Protein: CASSLASGLSTDTQYF. Full variable domain (missing parts from reference TRBV5-1 and TRBJ2-3): KAGVTQTPRYLIKTRGQQVTLSCSPISGHRSVSWYQQTPGQGLQFLFEYFSETQRNKGNFPGRFSGRQFSNSRSEMNVSTLELGDSALYLCASSLASGLSTDTQYFGPGTRLTVL.